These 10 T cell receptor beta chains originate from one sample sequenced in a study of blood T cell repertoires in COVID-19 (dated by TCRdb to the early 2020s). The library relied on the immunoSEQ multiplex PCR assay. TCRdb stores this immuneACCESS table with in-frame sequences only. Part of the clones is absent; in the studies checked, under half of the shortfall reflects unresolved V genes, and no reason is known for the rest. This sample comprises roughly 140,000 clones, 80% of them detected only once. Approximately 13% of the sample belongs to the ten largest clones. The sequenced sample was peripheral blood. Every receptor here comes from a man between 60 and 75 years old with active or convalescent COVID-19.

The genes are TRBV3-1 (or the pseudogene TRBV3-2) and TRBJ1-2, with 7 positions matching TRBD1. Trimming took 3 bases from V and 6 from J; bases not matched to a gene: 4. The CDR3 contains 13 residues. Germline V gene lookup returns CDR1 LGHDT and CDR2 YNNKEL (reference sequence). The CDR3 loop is CASSHKGANGYTF. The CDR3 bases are TGTGCCAGCAGCCATAAGGGGGCAAATGGCTACACCTTC.

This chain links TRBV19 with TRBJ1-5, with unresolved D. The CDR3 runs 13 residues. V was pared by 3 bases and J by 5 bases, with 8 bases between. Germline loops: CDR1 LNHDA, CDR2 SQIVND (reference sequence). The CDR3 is CASSIGPDQPQHF. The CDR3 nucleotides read TGTGCCAGTAGTATTGGTCCGGATCAGCCCCAGCATTTT.

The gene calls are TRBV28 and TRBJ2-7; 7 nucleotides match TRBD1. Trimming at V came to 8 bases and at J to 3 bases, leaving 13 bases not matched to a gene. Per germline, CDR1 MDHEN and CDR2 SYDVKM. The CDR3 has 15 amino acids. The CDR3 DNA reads TGTGCCAGCGGCCTCCGACAGGGAGCTTTCTACGAGCAGTACTTC. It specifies CASGLRQGAFYEQYF.

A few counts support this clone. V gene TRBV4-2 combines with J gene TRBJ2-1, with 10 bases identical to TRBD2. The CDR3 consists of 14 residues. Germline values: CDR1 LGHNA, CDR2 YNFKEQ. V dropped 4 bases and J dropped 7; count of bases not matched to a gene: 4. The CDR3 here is CASSLWTSGNEQFF. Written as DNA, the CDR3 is TGTGCCAGCAGCCTTTGGACTAGCGGAAATGAGCAGTTCTTC.

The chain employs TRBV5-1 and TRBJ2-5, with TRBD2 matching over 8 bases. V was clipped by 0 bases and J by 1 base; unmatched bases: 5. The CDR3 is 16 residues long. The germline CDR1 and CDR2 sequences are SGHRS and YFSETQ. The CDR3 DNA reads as TGCGCCAGCAGCTTGGTGGCGGGAGGTTCCCAAGAGACCCAGTACTTC. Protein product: CASSLVAGGSQETQYF. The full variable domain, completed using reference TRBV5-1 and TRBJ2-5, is KAGVTQTPRYLIKTRGQQVTLSCSPISGHRSVSWYQQTPGQGLQFLFEYFSETQRNKGNFPGRFSGRQFSNSRSEMNVSTLELGDSALYLCASSLVAGGSQETQYFGPGTRLLVL.

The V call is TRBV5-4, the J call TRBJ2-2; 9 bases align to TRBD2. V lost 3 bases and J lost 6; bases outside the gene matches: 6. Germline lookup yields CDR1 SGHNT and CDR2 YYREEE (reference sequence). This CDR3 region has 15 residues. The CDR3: CASSSLAGEAGELFF. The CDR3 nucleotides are TGTGCCAGCAGCTCTTTAGCGGGAGAGGCCGGGGAGCTGTTTTTT.

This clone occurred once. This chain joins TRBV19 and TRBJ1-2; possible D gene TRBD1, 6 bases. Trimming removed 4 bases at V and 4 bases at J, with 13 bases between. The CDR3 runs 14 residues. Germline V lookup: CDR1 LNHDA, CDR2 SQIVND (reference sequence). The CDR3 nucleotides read TGTGCCAGTAGTACTCAAGGACAGTTCTATGGCTACACCTTC. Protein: CASSTQGQFYGYTF.

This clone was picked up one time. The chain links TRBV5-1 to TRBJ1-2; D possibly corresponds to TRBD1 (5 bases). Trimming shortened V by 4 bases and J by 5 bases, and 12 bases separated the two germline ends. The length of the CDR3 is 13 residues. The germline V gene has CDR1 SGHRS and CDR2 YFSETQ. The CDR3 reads CASSTDSRYGYTF. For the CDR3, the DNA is TGCGCCAGCAGCACCGACAGTAGATATGGCTACACCTTC.

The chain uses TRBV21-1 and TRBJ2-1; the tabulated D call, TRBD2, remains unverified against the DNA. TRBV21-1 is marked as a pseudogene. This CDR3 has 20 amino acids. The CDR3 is CASSAKLGRAAETSYNEQFF. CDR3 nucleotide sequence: TGTGCCAGCAGCGCAAAGTTGGGGAGAGCGGCCGAAACCTCCTACAATGAGCAGTTCTTC.

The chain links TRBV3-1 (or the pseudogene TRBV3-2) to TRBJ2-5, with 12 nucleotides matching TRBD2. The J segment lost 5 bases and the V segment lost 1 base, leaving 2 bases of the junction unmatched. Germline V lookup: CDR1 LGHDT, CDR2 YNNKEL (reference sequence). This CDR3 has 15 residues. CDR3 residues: CASSQATSGRETQYF. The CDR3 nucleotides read TGTGCCAGCAGCCAAGCAACTAGCGGGAGGGAGACCCAGTACTTC.